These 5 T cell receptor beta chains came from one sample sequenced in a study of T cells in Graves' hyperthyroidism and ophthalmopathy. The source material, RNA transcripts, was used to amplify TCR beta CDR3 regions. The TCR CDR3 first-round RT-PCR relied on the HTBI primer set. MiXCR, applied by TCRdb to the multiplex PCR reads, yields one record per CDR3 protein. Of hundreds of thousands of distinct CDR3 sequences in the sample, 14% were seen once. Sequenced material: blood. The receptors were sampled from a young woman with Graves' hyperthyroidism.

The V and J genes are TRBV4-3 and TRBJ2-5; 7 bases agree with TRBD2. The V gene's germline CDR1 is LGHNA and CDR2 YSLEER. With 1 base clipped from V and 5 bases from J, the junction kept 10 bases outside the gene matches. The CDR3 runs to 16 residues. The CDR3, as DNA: TGCGCCAGCAGCCAAGTCCGCGGGAGCCGTGGGGAGACCCAGTACTTC. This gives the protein CASSQVRGSRGETQYF.

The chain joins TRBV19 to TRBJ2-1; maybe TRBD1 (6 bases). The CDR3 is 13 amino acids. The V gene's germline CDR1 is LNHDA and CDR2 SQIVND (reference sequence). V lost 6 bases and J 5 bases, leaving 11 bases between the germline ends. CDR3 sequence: CASRPTGNNEQFF. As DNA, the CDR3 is TGTGCCAGTAGGCCCACAGGGAACAATGAGCAGTTCTTC.

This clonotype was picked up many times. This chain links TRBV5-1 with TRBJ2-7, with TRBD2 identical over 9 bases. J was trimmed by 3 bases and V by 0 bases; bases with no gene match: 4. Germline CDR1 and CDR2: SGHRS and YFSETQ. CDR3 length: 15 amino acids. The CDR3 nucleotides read TGCGCCAGCAGCTTGGGGACTAGCGAATACTACGAGCAGTACTTC. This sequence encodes CASSLGTSEYYEQYF.

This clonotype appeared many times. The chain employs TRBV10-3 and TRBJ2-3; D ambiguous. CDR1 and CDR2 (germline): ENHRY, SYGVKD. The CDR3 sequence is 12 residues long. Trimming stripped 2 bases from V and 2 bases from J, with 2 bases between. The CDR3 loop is CAISETTDTQYF. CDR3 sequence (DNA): TGTGCCATCAGTGAGACCACAGATACGCAGTATTTT.

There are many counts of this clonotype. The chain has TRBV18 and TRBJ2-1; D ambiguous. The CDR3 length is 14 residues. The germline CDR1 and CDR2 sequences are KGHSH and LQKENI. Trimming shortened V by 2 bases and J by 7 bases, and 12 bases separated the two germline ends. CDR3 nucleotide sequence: TGTGCCAGCTCACCAGATAAGGTCTTAAATGAGCAGTTCTTC. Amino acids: CASSPDKVLNEQFF.